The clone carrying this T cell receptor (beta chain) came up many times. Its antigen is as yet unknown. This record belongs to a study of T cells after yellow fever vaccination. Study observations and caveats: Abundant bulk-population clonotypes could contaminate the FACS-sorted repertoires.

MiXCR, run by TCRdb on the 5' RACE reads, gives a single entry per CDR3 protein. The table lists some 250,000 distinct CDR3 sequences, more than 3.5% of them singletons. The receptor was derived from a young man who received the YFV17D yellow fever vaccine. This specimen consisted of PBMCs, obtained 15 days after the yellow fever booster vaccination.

The CDR3 protein is CASGSGVTGELFF. CDR3 in DNA: TGTGCTAGTGGTTCGGGGGTAACCGGGGAGCTGTTTTTT. The V gene is TRBV12-5, the J gene TRBJ2-2; possibly TRBD2 for D (6 bases). Looked up from germline, CDR1 is LGHNT and CDR2 is FRNRAP. The V end lost 4 bases, the J end lost 5 bases, and 8 bases lay between the germline ends. The CDR3 is 13 amino acids.